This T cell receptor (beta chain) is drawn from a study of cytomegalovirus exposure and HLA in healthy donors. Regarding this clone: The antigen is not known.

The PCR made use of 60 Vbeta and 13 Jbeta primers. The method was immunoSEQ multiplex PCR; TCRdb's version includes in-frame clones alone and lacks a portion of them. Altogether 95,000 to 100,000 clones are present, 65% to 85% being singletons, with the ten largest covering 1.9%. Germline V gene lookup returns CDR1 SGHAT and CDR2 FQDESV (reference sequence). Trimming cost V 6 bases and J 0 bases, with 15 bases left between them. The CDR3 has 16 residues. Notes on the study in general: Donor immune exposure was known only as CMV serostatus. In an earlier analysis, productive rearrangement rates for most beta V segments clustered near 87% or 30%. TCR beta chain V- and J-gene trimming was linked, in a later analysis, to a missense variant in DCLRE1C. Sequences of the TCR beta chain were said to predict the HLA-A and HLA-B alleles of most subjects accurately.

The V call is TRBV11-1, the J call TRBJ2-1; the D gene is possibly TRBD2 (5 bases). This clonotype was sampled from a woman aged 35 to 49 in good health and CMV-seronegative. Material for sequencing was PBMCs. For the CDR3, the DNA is TGTGCCAGCAGGAGGGCTGGTACGGGCTCCTACAATGAGCAGTTCTTC. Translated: CASRRAGTGSYNEQFF.